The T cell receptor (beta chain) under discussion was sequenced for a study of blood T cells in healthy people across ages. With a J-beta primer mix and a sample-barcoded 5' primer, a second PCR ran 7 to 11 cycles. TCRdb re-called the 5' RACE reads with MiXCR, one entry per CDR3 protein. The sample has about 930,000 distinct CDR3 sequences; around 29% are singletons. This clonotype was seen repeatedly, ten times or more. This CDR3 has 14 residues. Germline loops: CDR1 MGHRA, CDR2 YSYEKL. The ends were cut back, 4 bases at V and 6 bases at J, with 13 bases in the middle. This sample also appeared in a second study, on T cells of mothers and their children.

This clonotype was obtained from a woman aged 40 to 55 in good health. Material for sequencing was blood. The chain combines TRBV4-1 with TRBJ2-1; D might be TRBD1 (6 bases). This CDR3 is CASSPSRTANEQFF. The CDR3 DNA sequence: TGCGCCAGCAGCCCGAGTCGGACAGCCAATGAGCAGTTCTTC.